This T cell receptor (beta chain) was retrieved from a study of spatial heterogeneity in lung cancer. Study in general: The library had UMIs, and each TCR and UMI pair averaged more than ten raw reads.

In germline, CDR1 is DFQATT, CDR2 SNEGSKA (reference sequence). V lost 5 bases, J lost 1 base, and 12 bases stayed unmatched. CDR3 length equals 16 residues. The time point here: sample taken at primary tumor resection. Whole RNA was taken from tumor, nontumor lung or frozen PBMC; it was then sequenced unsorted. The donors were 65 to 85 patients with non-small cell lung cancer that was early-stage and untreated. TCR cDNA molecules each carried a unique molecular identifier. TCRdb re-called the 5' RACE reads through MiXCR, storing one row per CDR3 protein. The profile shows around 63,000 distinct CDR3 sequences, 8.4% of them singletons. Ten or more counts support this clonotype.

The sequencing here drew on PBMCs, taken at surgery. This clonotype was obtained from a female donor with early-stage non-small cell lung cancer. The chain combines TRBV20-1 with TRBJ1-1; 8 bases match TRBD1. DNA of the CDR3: TGCAGTGCTCCATCATTACCAGGACAGGGGAACACTGAAGCTTTCTTT. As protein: CSAPSLPGQGNTEAFF.